Sequencing of this TCR beta chain was carried out in a study of cytomegalovirus exposure and HLA in healthy donors (dated by TCRdb to 2016 to 2017). Describing the broader study: An earlier analysis of 587 of the donors reported about 300 Gb of sequence data and around 120 million unique TCR beta sequences obtained from about 179 million T cells. The study profiled the T cell repertoires of 500 to 800 subjects by immunosequencing and related them to cytomegalovirus serostatus. The study was designed to test whether signatures of past pathogen exposure could be identified by cataloging public T cell receptors. To predict cytomegalovirus infection status, the study brought together high-throughput TCR immunosequencing, statistical association of individual TCRs with disease status, and machine learning. A later genetic analysis used genome-wide SNP genotypes for about 60% of the roughly 670 donors, treating that subset as a discovery cohort. On average, around 240,000 unique TCR beta nucleotide sequences were sequenced per donor among about 400 genotyped donors of the cohort, with about 17% of those sequences being non-productive. Among the roughly 430 genotyped donors, around 81% belonged to the genetic ancestry cluster associated with self-reported Caucasian donors. An early release that covered about 600 HLA-typed donors contained around 330 gigabases of sequencing data and about 84 million unique TCR sequences. Several DR-DQ haplotypes were treated as single units for association and clustering because of strong linkage in the cohort. The later analysis used no new phenotypic data to find candidate immune exposures, relying instead on TCR beta sequences and their occurrence across donors. Alongside the repertoire data, information on donor age, sex, ethnicity and CMV serostatus was compiled. An earlier analysis of roughly 600 of the donors used high-throughput TCR beta sequencing to judge whether each TCR beta V gene segment behaved as functional or pseudogenic. All discovery cohort repertoires had been generated on a single sequencing platform. HLA typing included class I and class II loci at four-digit resolution. To study patterns of TCR occurrence, a later analysis re-analyzed previously published TCR beta repertoires from around 660 donors and added high-resolution HLA genotyping. The number of donors typed differed by locus, with roughly 620-630 for A, B, C, DRB1 and DQB1, approximately 500 for DQA1, 600 to 610 for DPA1, and over 400 for DPB1. A separate validation cohort of roughly 130 different subjects was used in addition to the 666-subject first cohort. Findings and caveats that apply to the study as a whole: A cluster of highly shared sequence variants was judged likely to be a technical artifact of the sequencing pipeline. Sequencing depth was assumed to be roughly uniform across donors in the presence/absence analyses, though that assumption may not hold. A later analysis found that HLA-associated TCR beta chains were more clonally expanded and had lower generation probabilities than equally common non-associated chains. It was suggested by the authors that the approach could potentially be generalized to other disease states and immunological phenotypes. In a later analysis, 16,951 TCR beta sequences were associated with specific HLA alleles at a false discovery rate of 0.05. In this cohort, only TCR beta chains were sequenced, and detectable features were limited by the absence of alpha or paired-chain data. The classifier was reported to diagnose cytomegalovirus status with high specificity and sensitivity in both the original cohort and the validation cohort. According to a later analysis, parvovirus B19, influenza, CMV and Epstein-Barr virus appeared linked to several top co-occurrence clusters. Fewer than 20 rarely observed V segments, including chromosome 9 orphons, were excluded from the earlier analysis of some 590 of the donors because counts were too low. The study gave a list of some 150 TCR beta chains associated with cytomegalovirus. Most TCR sequences were observed very rarely across donors, whereas some public TCRs were present in many individuals. Some IMGT-functional V segments, including TRBV6-2 and TRBV6-3, could not be told apart with the 87-base-pair reads, so those segments were excluded. A few of the identified cytomegalovirus-associated TCR beta chains were confirmed in vitro to be specific for cytomegalovirus antigens. CMV serostatus was the only immune exposure information available for the cohort. When HLA alleles, especially DR and DQ, strongly co-occurred, TCR associations were difficult to assign to individual alleles. Broadly in line with IMGT annotations, most TCR beta V segments showed up in productive rearrangements about 87% or about 30% of the time in an earlier analysis of some 590 of the donors. A later analysis found that most CMV-associated TCR beta chains appeared HLA-restricted, with HLA associations seemingly driven largely by CMV exposure. Linkage disequilibrium might explain the correlated functional status among segregating V segments, but an unknown experimental factor could not be excluded. Because HLA typing was unavailable for some donors at each locus, only the typed subset was used in association tests. In a later analysis, TCR association rates were found to vary across HLA loci, with the most associated TCRs seen for DRB1 alleles and the fewest for HLA-C alleles. In a later genetic analysis, fewer N-insertions in productive TCRs were reported among donors in an Asian-associated ancestry cluster than the roughly 710-donor mean. An association between a missense DCLRE1C variant and V-gene and J-gene trimming of TCR beta chains was found in a later genetic analysis and replicated in an independent cohort. A further reported finding was that TCR beta sequences accurately predicted the HLA-A and HLA-B alleles for most subjects in the first cohort.

Library preparation employed the immunoSEQ multiplex PCR assay. The multiplex PCR relied on a mix of 60 forward primers for TCR Vbeta segments and 13 reverse primers for TCR Jbeta segments. The CDR3 region of rearranged TCR beta genes was amplified from genomic DNA with a multiplex PCR assay. On the Illumina HiSeq System, the amplified TCR beta libraries were sequenced as 87-base-pair reads. Concerning the study's data processing: In a later analysis, tens of millions of unique TCR beta chains were counted across the roughly 610 repertoires, and about 10 million of these chains were shared by at least two donors. To remove PCR and sequencing errors, raw reads were error-corrected and collapsed into unique sequences using a nearest-neighbor algorithm that merged closely related sequences. Alignment of CDR3 sequences to IMGT reference sequences was used to assign V, D and J gene segments. Each retained sequence needed at least a six-nucleotide match to both a V gene segment and a J gene segment. A rearrangement counted as productive if the CDR3 had no stop codons and remained in frame with V and J, and every other rearrangement counted as non-productive. Following IMGT convention, CDR3 was defined as the stretch from the second conserved V-encoded cysteine to the conserved J-encoded phenylalanine. The earlier analysis of about 590 of the donors excluded sequences that lacked an unambiguous match to a single V gene segment. An earlier analysis of 500 to 700 of the donors classified V segments as functional when productive rearrangements were above 56.7% and as segregating when the standard deviation between donors was above 5%. A statistical classification framework was developed to diagnose cytomegalovirus status using the catalog of TCR beta chain sequences. In a later analysis, TCR nucleotide sequences were compared against IMGT/GENE-DB human TR gene sequences so that V and J genes could be assigned. The TCRdist pipeline was used in a later analysis to assign CDR3 sequences and most-parsimonious VDJ recombination scenarios. In a later analysis, every TCR beta chain was defined by the combination of its CDR3 amino acid sequence and its V-gene family, and reads without a unique V-gene family were dropped. In a later analysis, a few hundred highly shared, low-generation-probability nucleotide sequences were removed to address suspected cross-contamination and a sequencing artifact. In a later analysis, a clonal expansion index was calculated for each public chain from normalized within-repertoire ranks of inferred template counts. Generation probabilities in a later analysis came from a VDJ recombination model fitted to out-of-frame rearrangements, and those results were checked against IGoR. In a later analysis, TCR-TCR, TCR-HLA and TCR-CMV co-occurrence was scored with hypergeometric tests, and a repertoire-size bias correction was applied to TCR pairs. A later analysis estimated false discovery rates by permuting HLA or CMV assignments 20 times. In a later analysis, co-occurring TCRs were grouped with DBSCAN, and TCRdist sequence similarity was added when clustering was performed within HLA-allele-positive subsets. Co-occurrence clustering excluded repertoires with fewer than 30,000 or more than 120,000 public chains, plus five with anomalous nucleotide sharing. TCRdb holds this immuneACCESS table with in-frame rearrangements only. Some clones are missing; in checked studies, unresolved V genes explain under half, and the rest has no known cause. The V and J calls and clone size come from that table; D and trimming were worked out from the DNA. The sample table records about 170,000 clones; more than 60% of these occur just once. Jointly, the top ten make up 3% to 3.5% of the sample.

This clone was detected a few times. Its binding antigen is unknown. No base quality values were provided; no much bigger clone lies one nucleotide off. The same CDR3 arises from other DNA sequences in this sample as well. The cohort consisted of more than 650 healthy bone marrow donors. At the time of sampling, all cohort members were nominally healthy, though unrecorded immune exposures were likely present. The donor was CMV seronegative and was included in the group of around 320 seronegative cohort members. Each donor provided a peripheral blood sample, and peripheral blood mononuclear cells were used for TCR beta sequencing. Genomic DNA was extracted from the blood cell samples with the Qiagen DNeasy Blood Extraction Kit. From V the trimming removes 3 bases and from J it removes 2 bases, while the gene matches leave 2 bases of the junction unaccounted for. The germline V gene encodes CDR1 SGDLS and CDR2 YYNGEE. From the cysteine through the phenylalanine, the CDR3 covers 13 amino acids. CDR3 DNA only is kept here, 39 bases in frame from base 1.

Sequenced sample: PBMCs. The clonotype was recovered from a female donor in good health and CMV-seronegative. The V gene is TRBV9 and the J gene is TRBJ2-7, and 7 bases in between align with TRBD1. The CDR3 corresponds to CASSGGQPYEQYF. Here is the DNA: TGTGCCAGCAGCGGGGGACAGCCCTACGAGCAGTACTTC.